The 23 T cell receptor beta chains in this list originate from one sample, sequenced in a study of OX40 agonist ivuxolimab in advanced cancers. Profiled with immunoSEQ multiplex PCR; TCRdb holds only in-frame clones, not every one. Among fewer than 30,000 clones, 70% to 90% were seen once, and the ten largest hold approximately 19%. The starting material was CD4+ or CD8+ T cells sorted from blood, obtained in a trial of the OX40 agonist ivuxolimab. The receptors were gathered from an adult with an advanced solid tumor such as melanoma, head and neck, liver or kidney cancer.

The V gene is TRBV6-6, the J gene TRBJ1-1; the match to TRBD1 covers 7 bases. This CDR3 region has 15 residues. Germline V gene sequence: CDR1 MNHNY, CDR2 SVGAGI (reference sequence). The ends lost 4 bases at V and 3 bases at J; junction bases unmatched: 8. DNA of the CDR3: TGTGCCAGCAGTTTGGAGGGGGCTAGGTACACTGAAGCTTTCTTT. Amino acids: CASSLEGARYTEAFF.

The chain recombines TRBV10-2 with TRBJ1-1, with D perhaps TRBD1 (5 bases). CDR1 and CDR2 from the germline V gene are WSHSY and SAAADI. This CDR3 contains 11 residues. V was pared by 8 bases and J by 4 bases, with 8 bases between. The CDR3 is CASGGVTEAFF. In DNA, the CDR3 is TGCGCCAGCGGGGGAGTCACTGAAGCTTTCTTT.

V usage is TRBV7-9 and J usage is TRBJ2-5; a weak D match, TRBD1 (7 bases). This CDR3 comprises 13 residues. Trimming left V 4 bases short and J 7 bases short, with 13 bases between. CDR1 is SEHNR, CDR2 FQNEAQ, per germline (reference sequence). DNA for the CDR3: TGTGCCAGCAGCTCACGACAGGGAGGGACCCAGTACTTC. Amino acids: CASSSRQGGTQYF. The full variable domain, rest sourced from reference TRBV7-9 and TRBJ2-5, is DTGVSQNPRHKITKRGQNVTFRCDPISEHNRLYWYRQTLGQGPEFLTYFQNEAQLEKSRLLSDRFSAERPKGSFSTLEIQRTEQGDSAMYLCASSSRQGGTQYFGPGTRLLVL.

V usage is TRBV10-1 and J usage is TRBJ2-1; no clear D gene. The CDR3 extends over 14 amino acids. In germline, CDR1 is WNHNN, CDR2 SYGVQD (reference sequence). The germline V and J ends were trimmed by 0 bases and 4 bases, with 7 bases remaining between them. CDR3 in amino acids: CASSESTGYNEQFF. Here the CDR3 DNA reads TGCGCCAGCAGTGAGTCTACCGGATACAATGAGCAGTTCTTC.

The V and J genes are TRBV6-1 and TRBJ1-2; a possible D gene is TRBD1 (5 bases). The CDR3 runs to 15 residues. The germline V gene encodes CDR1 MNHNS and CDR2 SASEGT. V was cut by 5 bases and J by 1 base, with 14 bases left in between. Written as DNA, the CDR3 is TGTGCCAGCAGTCTTAACAAACAGGTTAACTATGGCTACACCTTC. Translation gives CASSLNKQVNYGYTF.

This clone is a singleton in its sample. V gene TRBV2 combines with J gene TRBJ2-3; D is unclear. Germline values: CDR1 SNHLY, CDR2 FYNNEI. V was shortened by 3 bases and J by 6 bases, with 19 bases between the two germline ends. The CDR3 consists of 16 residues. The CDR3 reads CASSDDVGGWVDTQYF. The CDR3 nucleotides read TGTGCCAGCAGTGATGACGTCGGTGGGTGGGTGGATACGCAGTATTTT.

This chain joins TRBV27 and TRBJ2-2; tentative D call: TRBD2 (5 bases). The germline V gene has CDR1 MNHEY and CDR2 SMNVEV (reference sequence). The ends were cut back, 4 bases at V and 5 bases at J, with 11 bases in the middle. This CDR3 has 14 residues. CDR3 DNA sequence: TGTGCCAGCAGTTCCACAACTAGAACCGGGGAGCTGTTTTTT. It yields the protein CASSSTTRTGELFF.

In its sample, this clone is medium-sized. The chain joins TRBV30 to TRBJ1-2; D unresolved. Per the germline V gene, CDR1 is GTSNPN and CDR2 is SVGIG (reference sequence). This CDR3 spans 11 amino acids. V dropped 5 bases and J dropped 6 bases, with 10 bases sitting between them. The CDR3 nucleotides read TGTGCCTGGCTGTGGGTCCATGGCTACACCTTC. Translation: CAWLWVHGYTF. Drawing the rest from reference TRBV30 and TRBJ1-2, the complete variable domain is SQTIHQWPATLVQPVGSPLSLECTVEGTSNPNLYWYRQAAGRGLQLLFYSVGIGQISSEVPQNLSASRPQDRQFILSSKKLLLSDSGFYLCAWLWVHGYTFGSGTRLTVV.

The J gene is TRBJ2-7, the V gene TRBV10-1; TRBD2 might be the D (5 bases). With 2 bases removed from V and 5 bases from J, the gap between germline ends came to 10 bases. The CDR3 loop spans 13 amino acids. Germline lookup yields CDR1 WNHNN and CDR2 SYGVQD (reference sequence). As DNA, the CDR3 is TGCGCCAGCAGTGAGACTAGTTTCCACGAGCAGTACTTC. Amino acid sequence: CASSETSFHEQYF.

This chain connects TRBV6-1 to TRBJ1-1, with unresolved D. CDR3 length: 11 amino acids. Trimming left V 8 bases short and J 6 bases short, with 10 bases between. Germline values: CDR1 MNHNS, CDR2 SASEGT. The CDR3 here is CASRGTPEAFF. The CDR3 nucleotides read TGTGCCAGCCGTGGTACTCCTGAAGCTTTCTTT.

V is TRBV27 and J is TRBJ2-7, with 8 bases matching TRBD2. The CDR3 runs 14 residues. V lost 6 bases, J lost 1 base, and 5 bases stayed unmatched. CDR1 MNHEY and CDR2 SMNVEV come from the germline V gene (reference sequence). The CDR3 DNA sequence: TGTGCCAGCAGCCTCGGGGGGGATTCCTACGAGCAGTACTTC. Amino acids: CASSLGGDSYEQYF.

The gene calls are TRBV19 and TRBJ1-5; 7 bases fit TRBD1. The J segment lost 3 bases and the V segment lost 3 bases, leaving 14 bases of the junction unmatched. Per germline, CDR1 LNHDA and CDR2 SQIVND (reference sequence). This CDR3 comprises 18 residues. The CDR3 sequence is CASSIIPTGQNYNQPQHF. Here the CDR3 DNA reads TGTGCCAGTAGTATCATCCCGACAGGGCAAAATTACAATCAGCCCCAGCATTTT.

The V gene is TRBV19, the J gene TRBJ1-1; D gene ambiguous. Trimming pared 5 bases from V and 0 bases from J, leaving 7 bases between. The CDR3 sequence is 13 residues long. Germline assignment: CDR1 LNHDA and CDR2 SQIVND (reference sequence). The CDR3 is CASSPGMNTEAFF. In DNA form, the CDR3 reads TGTGCCAGTAGTCCCGGGATGAACACTGAAGCTTTCTTT. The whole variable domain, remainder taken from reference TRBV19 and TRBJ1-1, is DGGITQSPKYLFRKEGQNVTLSCEQNLNHDAMYWYRQDPGQGLRLIYYSQIVNDFQKGDIAEGYSVSREKKESFPLTVTSAQKNPTAFYLCASSPGMNTEAFFGQGTRLTVV.

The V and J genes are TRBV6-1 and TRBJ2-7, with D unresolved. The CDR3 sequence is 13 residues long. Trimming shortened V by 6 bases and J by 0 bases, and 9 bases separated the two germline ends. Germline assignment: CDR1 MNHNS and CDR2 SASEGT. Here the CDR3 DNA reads TGTGCCAGCAGCCTCACAGTCTCCTACGAGCAGTACTTC. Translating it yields CASSLTVSYEQYF.

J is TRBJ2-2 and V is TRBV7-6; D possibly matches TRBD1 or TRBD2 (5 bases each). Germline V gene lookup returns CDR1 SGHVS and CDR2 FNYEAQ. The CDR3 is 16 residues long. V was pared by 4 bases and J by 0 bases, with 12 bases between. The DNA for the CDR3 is TGTGCCAGCAGCTCCCGGGACCTTGCGAACACCGGGGAGCTGTTTTTT. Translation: CASSSRDLANTGELFF.

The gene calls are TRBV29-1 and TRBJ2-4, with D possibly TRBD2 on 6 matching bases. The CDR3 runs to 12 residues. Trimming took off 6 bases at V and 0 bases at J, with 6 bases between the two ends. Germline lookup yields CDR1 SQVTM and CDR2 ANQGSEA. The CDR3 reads CSVGGAKNIQYF. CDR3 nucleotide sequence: TGCAGCGTGGGGGGAGCCAAAAACATTCAGTACTTC.

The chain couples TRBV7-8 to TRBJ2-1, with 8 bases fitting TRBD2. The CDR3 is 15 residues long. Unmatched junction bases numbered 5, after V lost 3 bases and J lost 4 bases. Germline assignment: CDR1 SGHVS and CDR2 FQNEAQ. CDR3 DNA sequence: TGTGCCAGCAGCTTCGGGAGGGCCGCATACAATGAGCAGTTCTTC. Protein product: CASSFGRAAYNEQFF.

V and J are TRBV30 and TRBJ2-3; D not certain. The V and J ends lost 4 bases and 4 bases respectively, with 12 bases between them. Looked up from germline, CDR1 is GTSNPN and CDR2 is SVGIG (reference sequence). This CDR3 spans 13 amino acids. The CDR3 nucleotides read TGTGCCTGGAATTCAAATACTGCAGATACGCAGTATTTT. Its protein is CAWNSNTADTQYF. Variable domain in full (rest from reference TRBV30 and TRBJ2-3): SQTIHQWPATLVQPVGSPLSLECTVEGTSNPNLYWYRQAAGRGLQLLFYSVGIGQISSEVPQNLSASRPQDRQFILSSKKLLLSDSGFYLCAWNSNTADTQYFGPGTRLTVL.

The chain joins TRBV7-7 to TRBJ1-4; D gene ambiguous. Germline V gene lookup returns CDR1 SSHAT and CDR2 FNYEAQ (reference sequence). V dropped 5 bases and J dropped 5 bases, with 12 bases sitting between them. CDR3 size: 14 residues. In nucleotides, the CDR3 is TGTGCCAGCAGCCCGGACGGACCAAATGAAAAACTGTTTTTT. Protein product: CASSPDGPNEKLFF.

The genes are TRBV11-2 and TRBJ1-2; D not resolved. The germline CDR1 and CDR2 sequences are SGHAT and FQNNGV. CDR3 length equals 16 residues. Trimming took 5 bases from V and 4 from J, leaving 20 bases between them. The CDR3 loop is CASSDALSRKTYGYTF. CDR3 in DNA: TGTGCCAGCAGCGATGCATTAAGCAGAAAGACCTATGGCTACACCTTC.

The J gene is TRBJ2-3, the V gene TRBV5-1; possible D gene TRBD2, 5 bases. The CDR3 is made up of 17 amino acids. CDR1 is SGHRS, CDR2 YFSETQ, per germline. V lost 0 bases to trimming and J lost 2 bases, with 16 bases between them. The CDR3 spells CASSLGSSGKFTDTQYF. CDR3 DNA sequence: TGCGCCAGCAGCTTGGGGTCGTCGGGAAAGTTCACAGATACGCAGTATTTT.

The DNA of the CDR3 is TGCGCCAGCAGCCAGGGCTACACTAAGGGATACGAGCAGTACTTC. Amino acids: CASSQGYTKGYEQYF. The chain couples TRBV4-1 to TRBJ2-7, with unresolved D. Trimming pared 3 bases from V and 4 bases from J, leaving 16 bases between. In germline, CDR1 is MGHRA, CDR2 YSYEKL. CDR3 size: 15 residues.

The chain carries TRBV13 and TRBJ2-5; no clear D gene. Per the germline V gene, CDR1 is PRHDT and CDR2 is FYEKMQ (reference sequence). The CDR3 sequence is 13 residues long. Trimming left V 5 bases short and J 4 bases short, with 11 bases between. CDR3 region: CASSHTGRETQYF. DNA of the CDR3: TGTGCCAGCAGCCATACTGGACGAGAGACCCAGTACTTC.